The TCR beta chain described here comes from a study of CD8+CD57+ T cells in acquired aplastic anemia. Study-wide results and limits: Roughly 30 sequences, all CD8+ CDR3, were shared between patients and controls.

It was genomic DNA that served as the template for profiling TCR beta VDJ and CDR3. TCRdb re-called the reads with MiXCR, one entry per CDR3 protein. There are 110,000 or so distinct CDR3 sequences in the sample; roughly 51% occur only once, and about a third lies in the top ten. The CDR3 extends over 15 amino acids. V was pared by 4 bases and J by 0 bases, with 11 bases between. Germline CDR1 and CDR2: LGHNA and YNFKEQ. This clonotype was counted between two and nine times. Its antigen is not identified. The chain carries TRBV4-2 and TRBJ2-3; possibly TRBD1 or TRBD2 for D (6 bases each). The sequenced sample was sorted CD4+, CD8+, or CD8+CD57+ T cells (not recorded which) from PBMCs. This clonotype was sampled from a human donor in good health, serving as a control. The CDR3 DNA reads TGTGCCAGCAGCCCCGGGGGCTCTAGCACAGATACGCAGTATTTT. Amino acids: CASSPGGSSTDTQYF.